This T cell receptor (beta chain) was identified during a study of CD8 T cells in Susac syndrome. Study-wide findings and caveats: The study acknowledged a relatively small number of individuals in its TCR sequencing and HLA analysis.

The RNA input was roughly 0.45 to 1 ug, and it was reverse transcribed with random hexamers. TCR beta CDR3 was amplified by immunoSEQ multiplex PCR. This amplification extended across 54 Vbeta and 13 Jbeta segments. TCRdb fed the immunoSEQ multiplex PCR reads into MiXCR, producing one record per CDR3 protein. The table lists 170,000 or so distinct CDR3 sequences, approximately 94% of them singletons. As judged by recently defined diagnostic criteria, patients with Susac syndrome had definite or probable disease. Negative isolation yielded CD8+ and CD4+ T cells; FACS enriched TEMRA cells. The germline V gene has CDR1 PRHDT and CDR2 FYEKMQ (reference sequence). V shed 5 bases and J 2 bases; nucleotides not matched to a gene: 11. CDR3 size: 16 residues. On this clonotype: Its antigen is currently unknown.

Sequencing input: CD4+ T cells from PBMCs. The receptor was derived from a human donor with Susac syndrome. The V and J genes are TRBV13 and TRBJ1-1; 7 nucleotides line up with TRBD1. Written as DNA, the CDR3 is TGTGCCAGCAGCCTGAGCTGGACAGGAGGAAACACTGAAGCTTTCTTT. Translated, it gives CASSLSWTGGNTEAFF.